This TCR beta chain was captured by sequencing in a study of blood T cells in healthy people across ages. The sample holds a few counts of this clonotype. Its antigen is not known. The study, taken as a whole, reports: Strong correlation existed between TCR beta diversity and naive T cell percentage.

Primers used in a second PCR of roughly 6 to 12 cycles were a sample-barcoded 5' primer and a J-beta primer mix. Every single cDNA molecule received a tag from a template-switch adaptor with 12 random nucleotides. MiXCR, applied by TCRdb to the 5' RACE reads, yields one record per CDR3 protein. The data contain 720,000 or so distinct CDR3 sequences, around two fifths of them seen just once; the ten biggest clones take up around 30%. The CDR3 is 15 residues long. The germline gives CDR1 SGHTA, CDR2 FQGNSA. Trimming cost V 7 bases and J 4 bases; bases outside gene matches: 8. This chain joins TRBV7-2 and TRBJ2-1; TRBD2 matches at 9 bases. This receptor was obtained from an older man in good health. The sequencing sample was made of blood. The chain's CDR3 is CASTSTSGLYNEQFF. The CDR3 DNA follows: TGTGCCAGCACTTCTACTAGCGGGCTGTACAATGAGCAGTTCTTC. Variable domain in full (rest from reference TRBV7-2 and TRBJ2-1): GAGVSQSPSNKVTEKGKDVELRCDPISGHTALYWYRQSLGQGLEFLIYFQGNSAPDKSGLPSDRFSAERTGGSVSTLTIQRTQQEDSAVYLCASTSTSGLYNEQFFGPGTRLTVL.